This TCR beta chain was found in a study of T cells in localized non-small cell lung cancer. Study-wide results and limits: In adjacent lung appeared a median around 60 of the top 100 tumor clones. Exceeding tumor, uninvolved adjacent lung had the highest T cell clonality. A raised T cell density in blood coincided with lengthier overall survival.

Samples of adjacent lung lacking atypia were obtained no closer than 2 cm to the tumor margin. Only in-frame clones appear in the TCRdb table, and some are missing; sequencing was by immunoSEQ multiplex PCR. The table shows 1,500 to 2,000 clones, with under 25% occurring only once. This clone has just a few counts. Its antigen is not identified. The germline gives CDR1 SGHNT, CDR2 YENEEA. Losses at the gene ends were 3 bases for V and 8 bases for J; bases not matched to a gene: 13. The CDR3 contains 17 residues. This sequence joins TRBV11-3 and TRBJ1-4; 9 bases map to TRBD1. The sequencing used normal lung tissue next to the tumor, collected before any cancer treatment. The sequence was obtained from a man aged 40 to 69 with stage I lung adenocarcinoma. CDR3 sequence: CASSFGTGQGLREKLFF. The CDR3 DNA is TGTGCCAGCAGCTTTGGGACGGGACAGGGACTTCGAGAAAAACTGTTTTTT.